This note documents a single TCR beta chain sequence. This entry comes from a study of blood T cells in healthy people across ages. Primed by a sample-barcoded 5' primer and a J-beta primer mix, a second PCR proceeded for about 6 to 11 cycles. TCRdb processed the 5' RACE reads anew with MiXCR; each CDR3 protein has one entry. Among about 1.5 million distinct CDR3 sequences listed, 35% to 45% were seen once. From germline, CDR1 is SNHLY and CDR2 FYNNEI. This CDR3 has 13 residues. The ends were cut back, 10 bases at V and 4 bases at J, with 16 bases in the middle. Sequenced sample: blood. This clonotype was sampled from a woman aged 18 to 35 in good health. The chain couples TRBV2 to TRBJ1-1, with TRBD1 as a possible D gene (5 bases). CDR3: CATRDFGGTEAFF. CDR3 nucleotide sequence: TGTGCCACCCGGGATTTCGGGGGCACTGAAGCTTTCTTT.